These 5 T cell receptor beta chains were sequenced from one sample in a study of monozygotic twins with cystic fibrosis (dated by TCRdb to the early 2020s). The library was generated by the immunoSEQ multiplex PCR assay. TCRdb took over this immuneACCESS table, retaining in-frame rearrangements with V and J assigned. Such tables are incomplete; in checked studies, under half of the missing clones stem from an unresolved V gene, and the remainder is unexplained. This sample holds 7,000 to 9,500 clones; around 94% were observed only once. The ten largest clones capture roughly 0.53% of the sample. The sample taken for sequencing was blood. The source is a boy between 2 and 15 years old with cystic fibrosis.

The chain is built from TRBV29-1 and TRBJ2-5; D gene ambiguous. Trimming took 4 bases from V and 6 from J, leaving 6 bases between them. There are 10 residues in the CDR3. CDR1 is SQVTM and CDR2 is ANQGSEA in the germline V gene. In DNA form, the CDR3 reads TGCAGCGTTGTATTCCAGACCCAGTACTTC. Its protein is CSVVFQTQYF.

This chain links TRBV6-5 with TRBJ1-4; unclear D gene. This CDR3 has 14 amino acids. Germline lookup yields CDR1 MNHEY and CDR2 SVGAGI. The germline V and J ends were trimmed by 6 bases and 0 bases, with 8 bases remaining between them. CDR3 in DNA: TGTGCCAGCAGGGTAGGGACAACTAATGAAAAACTGTTTTTT. Protein: CASRVGTTNEKLFF.

The J gene is TRBJ2-5, the V gene TRBV29-1; possibly TRBD2 for D (5 bases). In germline, CDR1 is SQVTM, CDR2 ANQGSEA. V was trimmed by 4 bases and J by 5 bases, leaving 5 bases between them. The CDR3 is made up of 10 amino acids. CDR3 in DNA: TGCAGCGTTGGCGGGGAGACCCAGTACTTC. Protein product: CSVGGETQYF.

The V call is TRBV6-6, the J call TRBJ1-5, with D tentatively TRBD1 (5 bases). The CDR3 length is 14 residues. V dropped 6 bases and J dropped 3 bases, with 12 bases sitting between them. CDR1 is MNHNY and CDR2 is SVGAGI in the germline V gene (reference sequence). CDR3 region: CASRVTDSNQPQHF. Here the CDR3 DNA reads TGTGCCAGCAGGGTGACAGACTCCAATCAGCCCCAGCATTTT.

V and J are TRBV11-2 and TRBJ1-1, with 9 bases aligning to TRBD1. Germline values: CDR1 SGHAT, CDR2 FQNNGV. The CDR3 is 13 amino acids. The V gene end was trimmed by 5 bases and the J gene end by 11 bases; junction bases not matched to a gene: 9. This CDR3 reads CASSPQRDRVAFF. DNA for the CDR3: TGTGCCAGCAGCCCCCAGAGGGACAGGGTCGCTTTCTTT.